The T cell receptor beta chain under discussion was sequenced for a study of prognosis after radiotherapy for stage I lung cancer. Study information: Squamous cell carcinoma tumors occurred in about 7 patients, adenocarcinoma in around eleven.

Genomic DNA served as the source from which two-round multiplex PCR generated TCR beta CDR3 amplicons. Individual primers that were specific to each TRBV and TRBJ gene served in first-round PCR. TCRdb re-called the multiplex PCR reads with MiXCR, one entry per CDR3 protein. The sample records approximately 35,000 distinct CDR3 sequences, 32% being singletons. The receptor was isolated from a donor aged 50 or older with non-small cell lung cancer. The specimen comprised PBMCs, sampled before or after stereotactic body radiation therapy (not recorded which).

CDR3 in DNA: TGTGCCAGCAGTGAAGGTGGGGGAGGGACTTCCTACGAGCAGTACTTC. Its translation is CASSEGGGGTSYEQYF. This rearrangement joins TRBV6-1 to TRBJ2-7, with TRBD2 matching 7 bases. Germline CDR1 is MNHNS and CDR2 is SASEGT. This CDR3 spans 16 amino acids. J gave up 1 base and V 1 base, and 7 bases lay outside the gene matches.